Sequencing of this T cell receptor (beta chain) was carried out in a study of post-analysis software for immune sequencing data. Study overall: Patients had relapsing-remitting, secondary progressive or progressive-relapsing multiple sclerosis; some lacked subtype. Whole-study findings and limits: Five TRBV segments, TRBV5-6, TRBV5-1 and TRBV20-1 among them, were found more frequent in patients than controls. Same-batch samples co-clustered strongly by F measure. Relative to controls, patients with multiple sclerosis showed significantly lower normalized Chao1 diversity.

Worth noting for this clonotype: Its antigen is not known.

Researchers reported that TCR beta cDNA libraries carried unique molecular identifiers. Input amounts of roughly 0.85 to 11 million T cells were used. These gave roughly 0.5 million cDNA molecules, so each molecule approximated one T cell. TCRdb used MiXCR to reprocess the PCR reads, holding one entry per CDR3 protein. The data contain more than 500,000 distinct CDR3 sequences, 30% to 40% of them singletons. Germline CDR1 SGHKS, CDR2 YYEKEE (reference sequence). The CDR3 is 15 amino acids. The V end was cut by 2 bases, the J end by 3 bases, with 14 bases between. The sequenced sample was blood. The clonotype originates from a girl younger than 18 with multiple sclerosis. V is TRBV5-5 and J is TRBJ1-2; no firm D call. CDR3 protein: CASSFRRTPHYGYTF. CDR3 sequence (DNA): TGTGCCAGCAGCTTTAGGAGGACCCCACACTATGGCTACACCTTC.